Each of the 17 T cell receptor beta chains below was sequenced from the same sample in a study of cytomegalovirus exposure and HLA in healthy donors. Both 60 Vbeta primers and 13 Jbeta primers went into the PCR. The table came from immunoSEQ multiplex PCR; TCRdb's copy has only in-frame clones and leaves some out. The sample records about 170,000 clones, 79% being singletons. The sequenced sample was PBMCs. The receptors originated from a woman aged 45-65 years in good health and CMV-seronegative.

CDR3 DNA sequence: TGCGCCAGCAGCGAGGCAGATACGCAGTATTTT. Its translation: CASSEADTQYF. The J gene is TRBJ2-3, the V gene TRBV5-1; D gene unclear. This CDR3 region has 11 residues. V lost 4 bases, J lost 4 bases, and 4 bases lay in between. Germline values: CDR1 SGHRS, CDR2 YFSETQ.

The chain uses TRBV5-1 and TRBJ2-1, with a weak D call TRBD2 (6 bases). The V end lost 4 bases, the J end lost 10 bases, and 24 bases lay between the germline ends. CDR3 length: 16 residues. Germline-derived CDR1 and CDR2 are SGHRS and YFSETQ. DNA for the CDR3: TGCGCCAGCAGCCCCCGGGGGAAGGCTGGGACCCTCGAGCAGTTCTTC. Protein product: CASSPRGKAGTLEQFF.

The CDR3 sequence is CASSPTRGGGGNTEAFF. As DNA, the CDR3 is TGTGCCAGCAGTCCCACTCGTGGGGGGGGAGGGAACACTGAAGCTTTCTTT. The V and J genes are TRBV25-1 and TRBJ1-1, with a possible D match to TRBD1 (5 bases). The germline gives CDR1 MGHDK, CDR2 SYGVNS. Deletions cut 5 bases from V and 1 base from J, with 20 bases between. The CDR3 extends over 17 amino acids.

This clone has more than one count but fewer than ten. The V gene is TRBV5-1, the J gene TRBJ2-7; D remains unclear. Germline V CDR1 and CDR2: SGHRS, YFSETQ. Between the trimmed V and J ends, which lost 0 bases and 0 bases, there was a span of 4 bases. This CDR3 is 13 amino acids long. CDR3 amino acids: CASSLDGSYEQYF. The CDR3, as DNA: TGCGCCAGCAGCTTGGACGGCTCCTACGAGCAGTACTTC.

The V call is TRBV5-1, the J call TRBJ2-5, with D possibly being TRBD1 (8 bases). The germline gives CDR1 SGHRS, CDR2 YFSETQ. The ends were cut back, 8 bases at V and 5 bases at J, with 16 bases in the middle. The CDR3 has 13 residues. Here the CDR3 reads CASTGGAEETQYF. Here the CDR3 DNA reads TGCGCCAGTACAGGGGGGGCCGAGGAGACCCAGTACTTC.

The rearrangement uses TRBV10-1 and TRBJ2-2; 10 bases line up with TRBD1. V was clipped by 5 bases and J by 7 bases; unmatched bases: 7. Germline CDR1 is WNHNN and CDR2 is SYGVQD (reference sequence). The CDR3 has 15 amino acids. CDR3 bases: TGCGCCAGCAGTTACGGGACAGGGGCCGACGGGGAGCTGTTTTTT. It is translated as CASSYGTGADGELFF.

This clone occurred once. CDR3 bases: TGCAGTGCTAGAGCCCCAGGCGAAGCTTTCTTT. It translates to CSARAPGEAFF. The gene calls are TRBV20-1 and TRBJ1-1; D ambiguous. The CDR3 extends over 11 amino acids. The ends were cut back, 1 base at V and 8 bases at J, with 8 bases in the middle. Germline V lookup: CDR1 DFQATT, CDR2 SNEGSKA (reference sequence).

The chain is built from TRBV10-3 and TRBJ1-5; D remains unclear. The CDR3 contains 12 residues. Trimming stripped 3 bases from V and 3 bases from J, with 3 bases between. CDR1 and CDR2 (germline): ENHRY, SYGVKD. CDR3 sequence: CAISDLNQPQHF. The CDR3, as DNA: TGTGCCATCAGTGACCTCAATCAGCCCCAGCATTTT.

The rearrangement joins TRBV18 to TRBJ2-3; the match to TRBD2 covers 9 bases. Germline V CDR1 and CDR2: KGHSH, LQKENI. The CDR3 totals 17 residues. Unmatched junction bases numbered 7, after V lost 1 base and J lost 2 bases. The CDR3 DNA reads as TGTGCCAGCTCACCACGAAGCGGGAGGCCGTTCACAGATACGCAGTATTTT. It encodes CASSPRSGRPFTDTQYF.

The rearrangement joins TRBV28 to TRBJ2-5; D may be TRBD1 (9 bases). Trimming cost V 4 bases and J 5 bases, with 20 bases left between them. Per the germline V gene, CDR1 is MDHEN and CDR2 is SYDVKM. The CDR3 sequence is 16 residues long. The CDR3 loop is CASSSGGTGKRETQYF. Here the CDR3 DNA reads TGTGCCAGCAGTTCGGGGGGGACAGGGAAGAGGGAGACCCAGTACTTC.

The V call is TRBV6-5, the J call TRBJ2-1; 7 nucleotides match TRBD2. Trimming took 11 bases from V and 7 from J; bases not matched to a gene: 17. CDR3 length: 15 residues. Germline CDR1 is MNHEY and CDR2 is SVGAGI. The CDR3 nucleotides are TGTGCCGCAACGGGGGGACCCGTGACGGGGAATGAGCAGTTCTTC. Translation: CAATGGPVTGNEQFF.

The rearrangement links TRBV4-3 to TRBJ2-1, with 7 bases aligning to TRBD2. Germline loops: CDR1 LGHNA, CDR2 YSLEER. V lost 4 bases and J lost 9; bases outside the gene matches: 12. CDR3 length equals 15 residues. In DNA form, the CDR3 reads TGCGCCAGCAGCCCCCGTGGTGCGGGAGATTCTGAGCAGTTCTTC. This sequence encodes CASSPRGAGDSEQFF.

This rearrangement joins TRBV5-1 to TRBJ2-1; 12 positions match TRBD2. The CDR3 extends over 16 amino acids. Germline assignment: CDR1 SGHRS and CDR2 YFSETQ. V was clipped by 0 bases and J by 9 bases; unmatched bases: 7. Here the CDR3 reads CASSLVGTSGSSEQFF. The CDR3 region has the DNA TGCGCCAGCAGCTTGGTTGGGACTAGCGGGTCAAGTGAGCAGTTCTTC.

The chain joins TRBV6-5 to TRBJ1-1; maybe TRBD1 (6 bases). CDR1 MNHEY and CDR2 SVGAGI come from the germline V gene. This CDR3 is built from 13 residues. V was trimmed by 7 bases and J by 11 bases, leaving 20 bases between them. CDR3 sequence reads: CASTPSGVVKAFF. CDR3 nucleotides: TGTGCCAGCACCCCATCAGGGGTTGTGAAGGCTTTCTTT.

V gene TRBV18 combines with J gene TRBJ2-3, with 8 bases aligning to TRBD1. Germline CDR1 and CDR2: KGHSH and LQKENI. V lost 1 base, J lost 2 bases, and 2 bases stayed unmatched. The CDR3 runs 15 residues. The CDR3 sequence is CASSPRTGLTDTQYF. The CDR3 nucleotides read TGTGCCAGCTCACCACGGACAGGGCTCACAGATACGCAGTATTTT.

The chain has TRBV5-1 and TRBJ2-5; 14 bases are shared with TRBD2. Near its end, the DNA agrees better with TRBJ2-7, so the J call may be wrong. Germline CDR1 SGHRS, CDR2 YFSETQ. The CDR3 has 19 amino acids. The CDR3 loop reads CASSLEGRTSGGWPYEQYF. The CDR3 nucleotides are TGCGCCAGCAGCTTGGAAGGGCGGACTAGCGGGGGGTGGCCCTACGAGCAGTACTTC.

The chain joins TRBV7-8 to TRBJ2-2; TRBD2 might be the D (7 bases). V was clipped by 2 bases and J by 7 bases, with 20 bases between them. This CDR3 spans 17 amino acids. Germline CDR1 and CDR2: SGHVS and FQNEAQ. The CDR3 nucleotides are TGTGCCAGCAGCTTACCCCGGGGGGCGGGAATGGTCGGGGAGCTGTTTTTT. Its translation: CASSLPRGAGMVGELFF.